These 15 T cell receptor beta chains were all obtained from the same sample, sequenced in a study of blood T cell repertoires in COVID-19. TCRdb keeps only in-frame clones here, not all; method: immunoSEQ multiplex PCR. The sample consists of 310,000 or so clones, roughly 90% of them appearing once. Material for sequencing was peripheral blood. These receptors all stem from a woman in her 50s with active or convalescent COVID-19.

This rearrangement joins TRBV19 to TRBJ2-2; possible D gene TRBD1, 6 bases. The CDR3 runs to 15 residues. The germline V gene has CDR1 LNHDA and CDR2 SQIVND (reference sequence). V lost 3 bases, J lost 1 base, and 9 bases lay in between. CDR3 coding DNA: TGTGCCAGTAGTATTGGGACACTGAACACCGGGGAGCTGTTTTTT. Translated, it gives CASSIGTLNTGELFF.

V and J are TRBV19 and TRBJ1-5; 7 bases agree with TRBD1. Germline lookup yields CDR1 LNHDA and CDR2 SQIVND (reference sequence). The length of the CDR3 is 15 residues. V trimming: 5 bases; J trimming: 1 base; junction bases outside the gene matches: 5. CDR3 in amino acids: CASSLRQGSNQPQHF. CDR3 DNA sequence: TGTGCCAGTAGTTTAAGACAGGGAAGCAATCAGCCCCAGCATTTT.

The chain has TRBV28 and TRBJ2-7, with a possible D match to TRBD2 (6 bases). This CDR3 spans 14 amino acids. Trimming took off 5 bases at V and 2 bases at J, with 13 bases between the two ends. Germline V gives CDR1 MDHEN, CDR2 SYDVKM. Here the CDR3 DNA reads TGTGCCAGCAGTCGTTTTGGGGGGACCTACGAGCAGTACTTC. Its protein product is CASSRFGGTYEQYF.

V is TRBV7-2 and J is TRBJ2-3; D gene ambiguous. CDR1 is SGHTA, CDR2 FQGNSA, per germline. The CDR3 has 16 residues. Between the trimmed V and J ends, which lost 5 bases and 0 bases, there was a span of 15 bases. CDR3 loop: CASSETHDTSTDTQYF. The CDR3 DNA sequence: TGTGCCAGCAGCGAAACCCATGATACTAGCACAGATACGCAGTATTTT. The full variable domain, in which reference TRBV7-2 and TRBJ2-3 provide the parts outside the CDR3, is GAGVSQSPSNKVTEKGKDVELRCDPISGHTALYWYRQSLGQGLEFLIYFQGNSAPDKSGLPSDRFSAERTGGSVSTLTIQRTQQEDSAVYLCASSETHDTSTDTQYFGPGTRLTVL.

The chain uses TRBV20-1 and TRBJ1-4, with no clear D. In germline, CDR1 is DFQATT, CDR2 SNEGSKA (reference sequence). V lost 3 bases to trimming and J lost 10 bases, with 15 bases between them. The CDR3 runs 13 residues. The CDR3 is CSASGQEGVKLFF. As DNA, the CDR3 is TGCAGTGCTAGTGGGCAGGAAGGTGTAAAACTGTTTTTT.

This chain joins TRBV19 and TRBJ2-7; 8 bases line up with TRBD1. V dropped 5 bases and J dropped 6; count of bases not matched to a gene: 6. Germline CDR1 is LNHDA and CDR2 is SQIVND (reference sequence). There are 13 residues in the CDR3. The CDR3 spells CASSQTGGLEQYF. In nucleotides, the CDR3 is TGTGCCAGTAGTCAAACAGGGGGTCTCGAGCAGTACTTC.

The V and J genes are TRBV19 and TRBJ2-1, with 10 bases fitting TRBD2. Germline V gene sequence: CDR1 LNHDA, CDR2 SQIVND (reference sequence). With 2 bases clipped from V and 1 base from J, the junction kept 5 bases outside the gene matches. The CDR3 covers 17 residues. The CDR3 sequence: CASSIRSGRPSYNEQFF. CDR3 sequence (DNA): TGTGCCAGTAGTATACGTAGCGGGAGGCCTTCCTACAATGAGCAGTTCTTC.

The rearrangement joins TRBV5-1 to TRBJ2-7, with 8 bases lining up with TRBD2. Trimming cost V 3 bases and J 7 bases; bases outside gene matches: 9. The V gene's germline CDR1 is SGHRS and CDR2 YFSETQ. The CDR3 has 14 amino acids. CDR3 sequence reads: CASSSGLVVEEQYF. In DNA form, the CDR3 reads TGCGCCAGCAGCTCGGGACTAGTTGTGGAAGAGCAGTACTTC. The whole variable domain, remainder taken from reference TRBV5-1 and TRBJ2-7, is KAGVTQTPRYLIKTRGQQVTLSCSPISGHRSVSWYQQTPGQGLQFLFEYFSETQRNKGNFPGRFSGRQFSNSRSEMNVSTLELGDSALYLCASSSGLVVEEQYFGPGTRLTVT.

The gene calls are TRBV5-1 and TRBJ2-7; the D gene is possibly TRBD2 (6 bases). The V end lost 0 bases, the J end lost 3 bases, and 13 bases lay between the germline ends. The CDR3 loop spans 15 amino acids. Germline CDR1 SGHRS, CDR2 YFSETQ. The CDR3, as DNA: TGCGCCAGCAGCTTGGAACTAGCCAGTTTCTACGAGCAGTACTTC. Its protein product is CASSLELASFYEQYF.

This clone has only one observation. CDR3 sequence reads: CASSLSRADTQYF. In nucleotides, the CDR3 is TGTGCCAGCAGTTTATCCCGGGCAGATACGCAGTATTTT. The genes are TRBV27 and TRBJ2-3, with D unresolved. From germline, CDR1 is MNHEY and CDR2 SMNVEV (reference sequence). CDR3 size: 13 residues. Trimming left V 0 bases short and J 4 bases short, with 5 bases between.

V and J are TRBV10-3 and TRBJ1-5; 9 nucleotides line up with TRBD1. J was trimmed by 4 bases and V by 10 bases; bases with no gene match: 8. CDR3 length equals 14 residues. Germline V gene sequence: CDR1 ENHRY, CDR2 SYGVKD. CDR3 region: CATAPGQGNQPQHF. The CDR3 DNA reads TGTGCCACCGCCCCGGGACAGGGAAATCAGCCCCAGCATTTT.

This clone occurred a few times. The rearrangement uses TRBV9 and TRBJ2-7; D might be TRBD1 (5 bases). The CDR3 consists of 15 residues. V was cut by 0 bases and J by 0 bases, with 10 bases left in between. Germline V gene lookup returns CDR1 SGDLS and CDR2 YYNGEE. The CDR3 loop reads CASSVAAQGSYEQYF. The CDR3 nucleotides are TGTGCCAGCAGCGTAGCAGCGCAGGGCTCCTACGAGCAGTACTTC.

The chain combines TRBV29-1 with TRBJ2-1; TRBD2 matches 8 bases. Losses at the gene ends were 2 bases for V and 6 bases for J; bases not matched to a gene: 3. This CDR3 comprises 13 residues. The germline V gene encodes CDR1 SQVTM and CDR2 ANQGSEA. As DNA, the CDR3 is TGCAGCGTTGAAACTAGCGGTGTCAATGAGCAGTTCTTC. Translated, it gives CSVETSGVNEQFF.

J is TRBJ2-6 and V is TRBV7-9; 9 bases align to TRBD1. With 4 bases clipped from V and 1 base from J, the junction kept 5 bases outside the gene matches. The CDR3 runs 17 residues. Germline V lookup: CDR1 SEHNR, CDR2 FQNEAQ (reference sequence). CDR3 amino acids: CASSSTGGTSGANVLTF. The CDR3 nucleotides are TGTGCCAGCAGCTCGACAGGGGGGACATCTGGGGCCAACGTCCTGACTTTC. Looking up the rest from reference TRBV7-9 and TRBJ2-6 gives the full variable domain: DTGVSQNPRHKITKRGQNVTFRCDPISEHNRLYWYRQTLGQGPEFLTYFQNEAQLEKSRLLSDRFSAERPKGSFSTLEIQRTEQGDSAMYLCASSSTGGTSGANVLTFGAGSRLTVL.

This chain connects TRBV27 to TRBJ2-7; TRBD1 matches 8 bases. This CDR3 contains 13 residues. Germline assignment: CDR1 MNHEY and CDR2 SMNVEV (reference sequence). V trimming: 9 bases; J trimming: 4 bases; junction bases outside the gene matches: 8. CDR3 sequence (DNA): TGTGCCAGGCAGACAGGGGCTATATACGAGCAGTACTTC. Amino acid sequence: CARQTGAIYEQYF.